These T cell receptor beta chains were read from a single sample in a study of T cell clones after liver transplantation. The table came from immunoSEQ multiplex PCR; TCRdb's copy has only in-frame clones and leaves some out. The table shows some 120,000 clones, with just over 90% occurring only once. Sequencing was performed on CD4+ T cells from blood, taken 12 months after liver transplant. These receptors were collected from a human patient who received a liver transplant. T cells may partly derive from the graft donor. Both conserved end residues are part of each CDR3. The D gene is left open where the match is weak. A row's size may be missing; if present it is once, few, many or a size class.

>-|TRBJ2-3|TRBV9|-
CASSAPGSTDTQYF
TGTGCCAGCAGCGCTCCCGGGTCGACAGATACGCAGTATTTT
>-|TRBJ1-4|TRBV4-2|-
CASSQDLGEKLFF
TGTGCCAGCAGCCAAGATCTTGGGGAAAAACTGTTTTTT
>-|TRBJ2-7|TRBV5-1|-
CASSLAVGYEQYF
TGCGCCAGCAGCTTGGCCGTGGGCTACGAGCAGTACTTC
>-|TRBJ2-3|TRBV29-1|-
CSAQGGSSTDTQYF
TGCAGCGCCCAAGGGGGGAGCAGCACAGATACGCAGTATTTT
>-|TRBJ1-1|TRBV7-8|-
CASSLAQVGVDTEAFF
TGTGCCAGCAGCTTAGCGCAAGTAGGGGTTGACACTGAAGCTTTCTTT
>once|TRBJ2-6|TRBV9|-
CASSVTTGANVLTF
TGTGCCAGCAGCGTAACCACTGGGGCCAACGTCCTGACTTTC
>-|TRBJ1-1|TRBV10-2|-
CASSDEGRRTEAFF
TGCGCCAGCAGTGATGAAGGGAGGAGGACTGAAGCTTTCTTT
>-|TRBJ2-7|TRBV7-2|-
CASSRSEGWVGEQYF
TGTGCCAGCAGCCGTTCTGAGGGTTGGGTGGGCGAGCAGTACTTC
>-|TRBJ2-3|TRBV5-1|-
CASSLEVAGTDTQYF
TGCGCCAGCAGCTTGGAGGTAGCCGGCACAGATACGCAGTATTTT
>-|TRBJ1-2|TRBV11-3|TRBD1
CASSRGQAVGYTF
TGTGCCAGCAGCCGCGGACAGGCTGTCGGCTACACCTTC
>-|TRBJ1-5|TRBV19|-
CASSYRHQGQPQHF
TGTGCCAGTAGTTACAGACACCAAGGGCAGCCCCAGCATTTT
>-|TRBJ2-3|TRBV2|-
CASSAGHPGADTQYF
TGTGCCAGCAGCGCGGGACACCCGGGGGCAGATACGCAGTATTTT
>-|TRBJ2-4|TRBV15|-
CATSRGAKNIQYF
TGTGCCACCAGCAGAGGAGCCAAAAACATTCAGTACTTC
>-|TRBJ2-7|TRBV11-3|-
CASSLQESEQYF
TGTGCCAGCAGCTTACAAGAATCCGAGCAGTACTTC
>-|TRBJ2-5|TRBV29-1|-
CSVLDPGEETQYF
TGCAGCGTTCTAGACCCGGGGGAAGAGACCCAGTACTTC
>-|TRBJ2-5|TRBV5-4|-
CASSQGGSGETQYF
TGTGCCAGCAGCCAGGGTGGTAGTGGGGAGACCCAGTACTTC
>once|TRBJ1-1|TRBV5-4|-
CASSPPTGLYTEAFF
TGTGCCAGCAGCCCACCCACAGGGCTTTACACTGAAGCTTTCTTT
>-|TRBJ1-2|TRBV19|-
CASSPRDYGYTF
TGTGCCAGTAGTCCTCGGGACTATGGCTACACCTTC
>-|TRBJ2-4|TRBV6-4|-
CASSDSRRVLTKNIQYF
TGTGCCAGCAGTGACTCTCGGCGCGTTTTAACCAAAAACATTCAGTACTTC
>-|TRBJ1-4|TRBV19|-
CASSIEATNEKLFF
TGTGCCAGTAGTATCGAAGCAACTAATGAAAAACTGTTTTTT
>-|TRBJ2-6|TRBV6-5|-
CASRNPGANVLTF
TGTGCCAGCCGAAACCCTGGGGCCAACGTCCTGACTTTC
>-|TRBJ2-3|TRBV15|-
CATSSRKGIRSPSTDTQYF
TGTGCCACCAGCAGTCGGAAAGGGATCCGGTCGCCCAGCACAGATACGCAGTATTTT
>-|TRBJ1-3|TRBV5-1|-
CASSLMTVSGNTIYF
TGCGCCAGCAGCTTAATGACAGTCTCTGGAAACACCATATATTTT
>-|TRBJ2-7|TRBV28|-
CATRHTYEQYF
TGTGCCACCCGACACACCTACGAGCAGTACTTC
>-|TRBJ2-7|TRBV11-3|-
CASSLPLVPYEQYF
TGTGCCAGCAGCTTGCCCTTGGTTCCCTACGAGCAGTACTTC
>-|TRBJ2-7|TRBV30|TRBD1
CAWSDRGFYEQYF
TGTGCCTGGAGTGACAGGGGGTTCTACGAGCAGTACTTC
>-|TRBJ2-5|TRBV6-1|TRBD1
CASSAIARQGGRETQYF
TGTGCCAGCAGTGCAATTGCCCGACAGGGGGGGAGAGAGACCCAGTACTTC
>-|TRBJ2-7|TRBV7-2|TRBD2
CASSLAPGGAYEQYF
TGTGCCAGCAGCTTAGCCCCGGGAGGGGCCTACGAGCAGTACTTC
>-|TRBJ1-3|TRBV7-9|TRBD1
CASSPPGQGPSGNTIYF
TGTGCCAGCAGCCCCCCGGGACAGGGCCCCTCTGGAAACACCATATATTTT
>-|TRBJ2-7|TRBV4-3|-
CASSQGPQGEQYF
TGCGCCAGCAGCCAGGGTCCACAGGGCGAGCAGTACTTC
>-|TRBJ1-3|TRBV5-6|-
CASSLGSLSGNTIYF
TGTGCCAGCAGCTTGGGGAGTCTCTCTGGAAACACCATATATTTT
>-|TRBJ2-7|TRBV5-1|TRBD1
CASSSGQGSLEQYF
TGCGCCAGCAGCTCCGGACAGGGCAGCCTCGAGCAGTACTTC
>once|TRBJ2-3|TRBV6-1|-
CASTRGDTQYF
TGTGCCAGCACCCGGGGGGATACGCAGTATTTT
>-|TRBJ2-1|TRBV5-8|-
CASSLPGTPYNEQFF
TGTGCCAGCAGCTTGCCCGGGACACCCTACAATGAGCAGTTCTTC
>-|TRBJ2-1|TRBV6-5|-
CASSQTGEQFF
TGTGCCAGCAGCCAAACTGGTGAGCAGTTCTTC
>-|TRBJ1-6|TRBV15|-
CATSGTDYNSPLHF
TGTGCCACTTCCGGGACGGACTATAATTCACCCCTCCACTTT
>-|TRBJ1-5|TRBV28|TRBD1
CASSPTGQGGQPQHF
TGTGCCAGCAGTCCCACCGGACAGGGAGGTCAGCCCCAGCATTTT
>-|TRBJ2-7|TRBV7-2|-
CASSSPPGYYEQYF
TGTGCCAGCAGCTCTCCCCCCGGATACTACGAGCAGTACTTC
>-|TRBJ2-3|TRBV19|-
CASSIAPAPGATDTQYF
TGTGCCAGTAGTATAGCCCCAGCCCCGGGAGCCACAGATACGCAGTATTTT
>-|TRBJ2-7|TRBV11-2|-
CASSLGGVGLYEQYF
TGTGCCAGCAGCTTAGGCGGGGTAGGGCTCTACGAGCAGTACTTC
>-|TRBJ2-7|TRBV10-3|-
CATRDAFYEQYF
TGTGCCACCCGGGACGCCTTCTACGAGCAGTACTTC